This entry is about one T cell receptor beta chain. Its target is unknown. The sample comes from a study of cytomegalovirus exposure and HLA in healthy donors. General study results and limits: Listed as cytomegalovirus-associated were roughly 180 TCR beta chains.

The germline CDR1 and CDR2 sequences are SQVTM and ANQGSEA. This CDR3 is built from 13 residues. The V gene lost 5 bases and the J gene lost 2 bases, with 11 bases spanning the gap. The PCR made use of 60 Vbeta and 13 Jbeta primers. In the study's own analysis: There were about 86 million unique TCR beta chains by a later count, and some 11 million of them were shared. Data came from immunoSEQ multiplex PCR; TCRdb stores just in-frame clones and leaves some out. D and trimming come from the DNA, and the V and J calls and clone size come from that table. Here the sample spans 95,000 to 100,000 clones, 76% being singletons.

V and J are TRBV29-1 and TRBJ2-3, with a possible D match to TRBD1 (6 bases). This sequence originates from a middle-aged man in good health and CMV-seronegative. Sequenced sample: PBMCs. The chain's CDR3 is CSVTGRYTDTQYF. CDR3 in DNA: TGCAGCGTTACAGGGAGATACACAGATACGCAGTATTTT.